These T cell receptor beta chains were read from a single sample in a study of cytomegalovirus exposure and HLA in healthy donors. TCRdb keeps only in-frame clones here, not all; method: immunoSEQ multiplex PCR. The table lists 110,000 or so clones, about 80% of them singletons. Source material: PBMCs. Every receptor here comes from a man aged 25-40 years in good health and CMV-seronegative. CDR3s include the opening cysteine and the closing phenylalanine or tryptophan. A D gene is named only where the DNA matches it firmly. Size tells how often a clone was seen (once, few, many) or the class of an expanded clone, and some rows leave it out.

TRBJ2-7 | TRBV27 | - | - | TGTGCCAGCAGTTTCGTGGGCCTCACACATCACTACGAGCAGTACTTC | CASSFVGLTHHYEQYF
TRBJ1-1 | TRBV6-5 | - | TRBD1 | TGTGCCAGCAGTACCCGGGACAGACCTTTCTTT | CASSTRDRPFF
TRBJ2-3 | TRBV6-5 | - | - | TGTGCCAGCAGTTACAACTTCGGCACAGATACGCAGTATTTT | CASSYNFGTDTQYF
TRBJ2-7 | TRBV6-1 | few | TRBD1 | TGTGCCAGCAGTGAAGTAGGGGGCCGGGGAGAGCAGTACTTC | CASSEVGGRGEQYF
TRBJ2-5 | TRBV5-1 | - | TRBD1 | TGCGCCAGCAGCGTGGGACAGGGGGAGACCCAGTACTTC | CASSVGQGETQYF
TRBJ1-5 | TRBV10-3 | - | TRBD1 | TGTGCCATCAGCCGGACAGGGGGCGACGGACAGCCCCAGCATTTT | CAISRTGGDGQPQHF
TRBJ1-1 | TRBV30 | few | TRBD1 | TGTGCCTCCAGCAGGGGGTATAACACTGAAGCTTTCTTT | CASSRGYNTEAFF
TRBJ1-2 | TRBV30 | - | - | TGTGCCTGGAGTGTAATTGGGGGGTATGGTGGCTACACCTTC | CAWSVIGGYGGYTF
TRBJ1-4 | TRBV9 | few | - | TGTGCCAGCAGCGTAGGAACGGGTGGAAATGAAAAACTGTTTTTT | CASSVGTGGNEKLFF
TRBJ2-3 | TRBV11-2 | - | TRBD1 | TGTGCCAGCAGCTTAGGTGCAGGGGGTAGTACGGATACGCAGTATTTT | CASSLGAGGSTDTQYF
TRBJ2-5 | TRBV7-8 | - | TRBD1 | TGTGCCAGCACCCCTACCGCGCAGGGGGCGCGGGAGACCCAGTACTTC | CASTPTAQGARETQYF
TRBJ2-7 | TRBV18 | - | - | TGTGCCAGCTCACCAAACAGGGACTCCTACGAGCAGTACTTC | CASSPNRDSYEQYF
TRBJ1-5 | TRBV2 | - | - | TGTGCCAGCTCCGGGGGGGTATTTGGCAATCAGCCCCAGCATTTT | CASSGGVFGNQPQHF
TRBJ1-5 | TRBV19 | - | TRBD1 | TGTGCCAGTAGTATGACAGCAGGGGGAAGCAATCAGCCCCAGCATTTT | CASSMTAGGSNQPQHF
TRBJ2-5 | TRBV27 | - | TRBD2 | TGTGCCAGCAGTGGCCTGACTAGCGGGAGAGGGGAGACCCAGTACTTC | CASSGLTSGRGETQYF
TRBJ2-1 | TRBV6-1 | - | TRBD1 | TGTGCCAGCTGCGGACAGGGCCTCGTAGGTGAGCAGTTCTTC | CASCGQGLVGEQFF
TRBJ2-7 | TRBV30 | many | TRBD1 | TGTGCCTGGAGTGGCGACAGGGCGGGCACCTACGAGCAGTACTTC | CAWSGDRAGTYEQYF
TRBJ2-2 | TRBV10-3 | few | TRBD1 | TGTGCCATCGGACAGGGGTTTGACACCGGGGAGCTGTTTTTT | CAIGQGFDTGELFF
TRBJ2-7 | TRBV6-5 | - | - | TGTGCCAGCAGCCGATCGGGACAACTCTACGAGCAGTACTTC | CASSRSGQLYEQYF
TRBJ2-7 | TRBV5-6 | - | - | TGTGCCAGCAGCCATCCCGCGGAGAAGGACGAGCAGTACTTC | CASSHPAEKDEQYF
TRBJ2-5 | TRBV7-3 | - | TRBD1 | TGTGCCAGCAGCTTCACCCCAACAGGGACAGGGGCGAAGGAGACCCAGTACTTC | CASSFTPTGTGAKETQYF
TRBJ2-1 | TRBV30 | - | - | TGTGCCTGGAACACTAATCTTGGGCAGTTCTTC | CAWNTNLGQFF
TRBJ1-5 | TRBV18 | - | TRBD1 | TGTGCCAGCTCACCACTCCGGACAGGGGGTCAGCTCCAGCATTTT | CASSPLRTGGQLQHF
TRBJ1-2 | TRBV9 | - | - | TGTGCCAGCAGTGACACGACAGACTTCTATGGCTACACCTTC | CASSDTTDFYGYTF